These 25 T cell receptor beta chains came from one sample sequenced in a study of cytomegalovirus exposure and HLA in healthy donors. TCRdb's copy holds only in-frame clones and misses some; the assay was immunoSEQ multiplex PCR. The sample carries hundreds of thousands of clones, approximately 90% recorded once. Sequences were obtained from PBMCs. Receptor source: a woman under 30 in good health and CMV-seronegative.

This CDR3 is CASSSTHSETQYF. The CDR3 bases are TGTGCCAGCAGCTCCACCCACTCGGAGACCCAGTACTTC. The chain couples TRBV7-3 to TRBJ2-5; D gene ambiguous. Trimming left V 4 bases short and J 5 bases short, with 11 bases between. The CDR3 runs 13 residues. Germline CDR1 SGHTA, CDR2 FQGTGA.

This chain links TRBV7-8 with TRBJ2-7; D not certain. CDR1 and CDR2 (germline): SGHVS, FQNEAQ. V was clipped by 6 bases and J by 0 bases, with 12 bases between them. The CDR3 covers 14 residues. The CDR3 nucleotides are TGTGCCAGCAGTTTGGGTCGACTCTCCTACGAGCAGTACTTC. Protein product: CASSLGRLSYEQYF.

The V gene is TRBV7-9, the J gene TRBJ2-7, with D unresolved. This CDR3 has 14 residues. Germline CDR1 SEHNR, CDR2 FQNEAQ (reference sequence). Trimming pared 2 bases from V and 2 bases from J, leaving 10 bases between. CDR3 in amino acids: CASSLKTVPYEQYF. The CDR3 coding sequence is TGTGCCAGCAGCTTAAAAACAGTACCCTACGAGCAGTACTTC.

The rearrangement joins TRBV15 to TRBJ1-5; D may be TRBD1 (5 bases). The CDR3 spans 15 residues. Germline loops: CDR1 LNHNV, CDR2 YYDKDF (reference sequence). V shed 5 bases and J shed 6 bases, with 17 bases lying between them. Here the CDR3 DNA reads TGTGCCACCAGCCCCGGGCAGGGTGGAAGTCAGCCCCAGCATTTT. Its protein product is CATSPGQGGSQPQHF.

This clone was recorded a few times. This chain joins TRBV11-1 and TRBJ2-7; 8 bases fit TRBD1. The V segment lost 5 bases and the J segment 5 bases; nucleotides outside the gene matches: 5. The CDR3 runs 13 residues. Germline CDR1 and CDR2: SGHAT and FQDESV (reference sequence). CDR3 DNA: TGTGCCAGCAGCCCAGACAGGGGCAACGAGCAGTACTTC. It is translated as CASSPDRGNEQYF.

The V gene is TRBV4-1, the J gene TRBJ2-3; D unresolved. Germline V gene data show CDR1 as MGHRA and CDR2 as YSYEKL. Trimming removed 1 base from V and 5 bases from J, with 10 bases in between. CDR3 length: 14 amino acids. CDR3 coding DNA: TGCGCCAGCAGCCAAGTACCCAGGTTAGATACGCAGTATTTT. Encoded protein: CASSQVPRLDTQYF.

This chain uses TRBV5-6 with TRBJ1-4; unclear D gene. V gave up 3 bases and J gave up 8 bases, with 14 bases separating them. Germline assignment: CDR1 SGHDT and CDR2 YYEEEE. This CDR3 is built from 14 residues. CDR3 sequence: CASSSVHDGEKLFF. The CDR3 coding sequence is TGTGCCAGCAGCTCTGTACACGACGGGGAAAAACTGTTTTTT.

The count of this clone is one. The V and J genes are TRBV28 and TRBJ2-6; D call uncertain. Germline CDR1 MDHEN, CDR2 SYDVKM. V gave up 7 bases and J gave up 0 bases, with 13 bases separating them. There are 16 residues in the CDR3. The CDR3 DNA reads as TGTGCCAGCACCGGAGCGCCAAACTCTGGGGCCAACGTCCTGACTTTC. Translating gives CASTGAPNSGANVLTF.

Only one count was recorded for this clone. The J gene is TRBJ1-2, the V gene TRBV9; 9 bases match TRBD1. Germline V gene data show CDR1 as SGDLS and CDR2 as YYNGEE. V shed 2 bases and J 6 bases; nucleotides not matched to a gene: 5. The CDR3 is 14 amino acids. The CDR3 loop is CASSVNRGPDGYTF. Here the CDR3 DNA reads TGTGCCAGCAGCGTTAACAGGGGGCCGGATGGCTACACCTTC.

This clone has just one count. V gene TRBV7-8 combines with J gene TRBJ1-2; D call uncertain. The CDR3 extends over 16 amino acids. V gave up 0 bases and J gave up 3 bases, with 14 bases separating them. Germline assignment: CDR1 SGHVS and CDR2 FQNEAQ. CDR3 protein: CASSLAGLPADYGYTF. In DNA, the CDR3 is TGTGCCAGCAGCTTAGCGGGCCTCCCCGCAGACTATGGCTACACCTTC.

J is TRBJ1-1 and V is TRBV2; D is perhaps TRBD1 (6 bases). CDR1 and CDR2 from the germline V gene are SNHLY and FYNNEI. Between the trimmed V and J ends, which lost 6 bases and 1 base, there was a span of 30 bases. The CDR3 has 20 residues. DNA of the CDR3: TGTGCCAGCAGCTTTACCCTGCAAAATTTTCACCAGGGGCAGAACACTGAAGCTTTCTTT. Amino acids: CASSFTLQNFHQGQNTEAFF.

The chain links TRBV15 to TRBJ2-1; TRBD2 agrees at 8 bases. CDR3 size: 15 residues. Germline V CDR1 and CDR2: LNHNV, YYDKDF (reference sequence). V shed 3 bases and J 2 bases; nucleotides not matched to a gene: 3. CDR3 sequence (DNA): TGTGCCACCAGCAGTAGCGGGACCACCTACAATGAGCAGTTCTTC. This gives the protein CATSSSGTTYNEQFF.

The J gene is TRBJ2-7, the V gene TRBV18, with 7 bases aligning to TRBD1. Trimming at V came to 2 bases and at J to 2 bases, leaving 3 bases not matched to a gene. CDR1 is KGHSH, CDR2 LQKENI, per germline. The CDR3 has 14 amino acids. The CDR3 region is CASSPKGTAYEQYF. The DNA of the CDR3 is TGTGCCAGCTCACCAAAGGGGACAGCCTACGAGCAGTACTTC.

The V and J genes are TRBV7-2 and TRBJ1-5; the D is unclear. The CDR3 length is 13 residues. V lost 4 bases and J 6 bases, leaving 10 bases between the germline ends. From germline, CDR1 is SGHTA and CDR2 FQGNSA. The CDR3 DNA reads as TGTGCCAGCAGCTCCTTCGCAGGTCAGCCCCAGCATTTT. Its protein is CASSSFAGQPQHF.

The V gene is TRBV7-9, the J gene TRBJ1-1, with 8 bases matching TRBD1. The CDR3 is 17 amino acids. From germline, CDR1 is SEHNR and CDR2 FQNEAQ (reference sequence). The V and J ends lost 5 bases and 0 bases, in that order; junction bases with no gene match: 11. The CDR3 sequence is CASSTHRGGSMNTEAFF. CDR3 nucleotide sequence: TGTGCCAGCAGCACTCACAGGGGGGGAAGCATGAACACTGAAGCTTTCTTT. The complete variable domain, with remaining parts taken from reference TRBV7-9 and TRBJ1-1, reads DTGVSQNPRHKITKRGQNVTFRCDPISEHNRLYWYRQTLGQGPEFLTYFQNEAQLEKSRLLSDRFSAERPKGSFSTLEIQRTEQGDSAMYLCASSTHRGGSMNTEAFFGQGTRLTVV.

V and J are TRBV5-4 and TRBJ2-1, with TRBD2 matching over 8 bases. CDR1 and CDR2 from the germline V gene are SGHNT and YYREEE (reference sequence). Unmatched junction bases numbered 5, after V lost 2 bases and J lost 1 base. The CDR3 loop spans 16 amino acids. In DNA form, the CDR3 reads TGTGCCAGCAGCTTCCCACAGCGGGAGTCCTACAATGAGCAGTTCTTC. Its translation is CASSFPQRESYNEQFF.

The genes are TRBV7-9 and TRBJ2-5; the match to TRBD1 covers 8 bases. With 5 bases clipped from V and 4 bases from J, the junction kept 6 bases outside the gene matches. This CDR3 has 14 residues. The germline CDR1 and CDR2 sequences are SEHNR and FQNEAQ (reference sequence). CDR3 protein: CASSEGQGGETQYF. The DNA of the CDR3 is TGTGCCAGCAGCGAAGGACAGGGAGGAGAGACCCAGTACTTC.

This chain joins TRBV6-4 and TRBJ2-1; the D gene is possibly TRBD2 (6 bases). Between the trimmed V and J ends, which lost 3 bases and 3 bases, there was a span of 6 bases. This CDR3 comprises 13 residues. The germline CDR1 and CDR2 sequences are MRHNA and SNTAGT. CDR3 bases: TGTGCCAGCAGTGAGACTAGCTACAATGAGCAGTTCTTC. Translated: CASSETSYNEQFF.

The V call is TRBV6-5, the J call TRBJ2-7, with 8 bases that match TRBD2. Per germline, CDR1 MNHEY and CDR2 SVGAGI. Unmatched junction bases numbered 1, after V lost 4 bases and J lost 2 bases. The CDR3 has 13 residues. The CDR3 reads CASSWTSTYEQYF. The CDR3, as DNA: TGTGCCAGCAGTTGGACTAGCACCTACGAGCAGTACTTC.

In its sample, this clone was seen once. This chain links TRBV2 with TRBJ1-1, with 7 positions matching TRBD1. CDR1 is SNHLY, CDR2 FYNNEI, per germline. Trimming took 6 bases from V and 0 from J; bases not matched to a gene: 4. The CDR3 consists of 14 residues. CDR3 DNA sequence: TGTGCCAGCAGGGCGACAGGGATGAACACTGAAGCTTTCTTT. Its translation is CASRATGMNTEAFF.

Written as DNA, the CDR3 is TGTGCCAGCAGCGGACTAGCGGGGACCCAAGAGACCCAGTACTTC. It is translated as CASSGLAGTQETQYF. The chain uses TRBV2 and TRBJ2-5, with 12 bases lining up with TRBD2. Germline trimming cut 6 bases from V and 1 base from J; bases unmatched to any gene: 3. Germline V lookup: CDR1 SNHLY, CDR2 FYNNEI. The CDR3 runs to 15 residues.

The V gene is TRBV25-1, the J gene TRBJ1-1, with 7 bases that match TRBD1. The CDR3 consists of 15 residues. CDR1 MGHDK and CDR2 SYGVNS come from the germline V gene. Unmatched junction bases numbered 3, after V lost 1 base and J lost 1 base. CDR3 DNA sequence: TGTGCCAGCAGTGAATCCGGGGACAGGAACACTGAAGCTTTCTTT. This translates into CASSESGDRNTEAFF.

The gene calls are TRBV30 and TRBJ2-7, with a tentative D call TRBD1 (5 bases). The CDR3 covers 13 residues. V was trimmed by 3 bases and J by 6 bases, leaving 15 bases between them. Germline values: CDR1 GTSNPN, CDR2 SVGIG (reference sequence). CDR3 DNA sequence: TGTGCCTGGAGACCGCAGGGCTGGGGCGAGCAGTACTTC. Translated: CAWRPQGWGEQYF. Looking up the rest from reference TRBV30 and TRBJ2-7 gives the full variable domain: SQTIHQWPATLVQPVGSPLSLECTVEGTSNPNLYWYRQAAGRGLQLLFYSVGIGQISSEVPQNLSASRPQDRQFILSSKKLLLSDSGFYLCAWRPQGWGEQYFGPGTRLTVT.

The J gene is TRBJ2-4, the V gene TRBV2, with a weak D call TRBD1 (5 bases). Deletions cut 2 bases from V and 8 bases from J, with 13 bases between. The CDR3 loop spans 14 amino acids. Germline values: CDR1 SNHLY, CDR2 FYNNEI. CDR3 amino acids: CASSEMQGPDIQYF. CDR3 nucleotides: TGTGCCAGCAGTGAAATGCAGGGTCCGGACATTCAGTACTTC.

The chain is built from TRBV27 and TRBJ2-7, with D maybe TRBD2 (6 bases). The V gene lost 3 bases and the J gene lost 2 bases, with 14 bases spanning the gap. Germline V gene sequence: CDR1 MNHEY, CDR2 SMNVEV (reference sequence). This CDR3 has 15 amino acids. CDR3 in DNA: TGTGCCAGCAGTTTTCGGGCGGGATTTACCTACGAGCAGTACTTC. Amino acid sequence: CASSFRAGFTYEQYF.